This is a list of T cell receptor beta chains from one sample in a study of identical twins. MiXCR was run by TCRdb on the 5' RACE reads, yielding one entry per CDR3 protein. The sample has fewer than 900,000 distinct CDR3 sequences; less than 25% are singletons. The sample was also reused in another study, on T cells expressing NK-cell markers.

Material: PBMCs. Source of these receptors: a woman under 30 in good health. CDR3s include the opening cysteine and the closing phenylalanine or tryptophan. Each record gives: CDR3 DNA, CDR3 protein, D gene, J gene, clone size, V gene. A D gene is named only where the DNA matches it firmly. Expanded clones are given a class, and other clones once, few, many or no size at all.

CDR3nt: TGTGCCAGCAGTTACGGCCGGGATCATGAAAAACTGTTTTTT; CDR3aa: CASSYGRDHEKLFF; d_gene: -; j_gene: TRBJ1-4; abundance: few; v_gene: TRBV6-5
CDR3nt: TGTGCCAGCAGTTACTCGCTGACAGGGGGATATGGCTACACCTTC; CDR3aa: CASSYSLTGGYGYTF; d_gene: TRBD1; j_gene: TRBJ1-2; abundance: -; v_gene: TRBV6-5
CDR3nt: TGTGCCAGCGGGGGGGGACAGGGAGGCTACGAGCAGTACTTC; CDR3aa: CASGGGQGGYEQYF; d_gene: TRBD1; j_gene: TRBJ2-7; abundance: -; v_gene: TRBV7-9
CDR3nt: TGTGCCAGCAGCCCCCGGACCAAAGAGACCCAGTACTTC; CDR3aa: CASSPRTKETQYF; d_gene: -; j_gene: TRBJ2-5; abundance: -; v_gene: TRBV13
CDR3nt: TGTGCCAGCAAGCGGGAGCTCACCGGGGAGCTGTTTTTT; CDR3aa: CASKRELTGELFF; d_gene: TRBD2; j_gene: TRBJ2-2; abundance: few; v_gene: TRBV12-3/TRBV12-4
CDR3nt: TGTGCCAGCAGTTCTCAAAGGGACAGGGGATACCGATTC; CDR3aa: CASSSQRDRGYRF; d_gene: TRBD1; j_gene: TRBJ2-7; abundance: -; v_gene: TRBV12-3/TRBV12-4
CDR3nt: TGCAGTGCTAGAGACAGGGAACACTCTGGGGCCAACGTCCTGACTTTC; CDR3aa: CSARDREHSGANVLTF; d_gene: -; j_gene: TRBJ2-6; abundance: -; v_gene: TRBV20-1
CDR3nt: TGTGCCAGCAGTCAACCCCGGGTACAGCTTATGAACACTGAAGCTTTCTTT; CDR3aa: CASSQPRVQLMNTEAFF; d_gene: -; j_gene: TRBJ1-1; abundance: many; v_gene: TRBV6-1
CDR3nt: TGTGCCAGCAGCTTCTTAGCGGGGGGACATAATGAGCAGTTCTTC; CDR3aa: CASSFLAGGHNEQFF; d_gene: TRBD2; j_gene: TRBJ2-1; abundance: many; v_gene: TRBV11-1
CDR3nt: TGTGCCAGCAGTCCCAAAGCGGCCACTAATGAGCAGTTCTTC; CDR3aa: CASSPKAATNEQFF; d_gene: -; j_gene: TRBJ2-1; abundance: few; v_gene: TRBV6-4
CDR3nt: TGCAGTGCCCTGTCCCTTACTAGCTTCCGCGGGGAGCTGTTTTTT; CDR3aa: CSALSLTSFRGELFF; d_gene: -; j_gene: TRBJ2-2; abundance: once; v_gene: TRBV20-1
CDR3nt: TGCAGTGCTAGTTTTGGCACAGATACGCAGTATTTT; CDR3aa: CSASFGTDTQYF; d_gene: -; j_gene: TRBJ2-3; abundance: -; v_gene: TRBV20-1
CDR3nt: TGTGCTAGTGTCCCGGGGGACAGATACGAGCAGTACTTC; CDR3aa: CASVPGDRYEQYF; d_gene: -; j_gene: TRBJ2-7; abundance: -; v_gene: TRBV7-7
CDR3nt: TGTGCCAGCAGCCCCGGCGGGGACATCGAAACCCAGTACTTC; CDR3aa: CASSPGGDIETQYF; d_gene: -; j_gene: TRBJ2-5; abundance: -; v_gene: TRBV7-2
CDR3nt: TGTGCCAGCAGTTATACGGGAGCCGGGACAGGGGATACGCAGTATTTT; CDR3aa: CASSYTGAGTGDTQYF; d_gene: TRBD1; j_gene: TRBJ2-3; abundance: few; v_gene: TRBV6-5
CDR3nt: TGTGCCAGCAGCCGCCCCGATACGGGACACAATGAGCAGTTCTTC; CDR3aa: CASSRPDTGHNEQFF; d_gene: -; j_gene: TRBJ2-1; abundance: -; v_gene: TRBV5-5
CDR3nt: TGCGTCATCCGAGGTGGAACTGAAGCTTTCTTT; CDR3aa: CVIRGGTEAFF; d_gene: -; j_gene: TRBJ1-1; abundance: many; v_gene: TRBV20-1
CDR3nt: TGTGCCAGCAGCTTTTACAGGGGTCTTAACCAAGAGACCCAGTACTTC; CDR3aa: CASSFYRGLNQETQYF; d_gene: TRBD1; j_gene: TRBJ2-5; abundance: -; v_gene: TRBV7-9
CDR3nt: TGTGCCAGCAGTTACGGGGTAAGGTACGAGCAGTACTTC; CDR3aa: CASSYGVRYEQYF; d_gene: -; j_gene: TRBJ2-7; abundance: few; v_gene: TRBV6-2/TRBV6-3
CDR3nt: TGTGCCAGCAGTCACGACCCGCAGGGCTACGAGCAGTACTTC; CDR3aa: CASSHDPQGYEQYF; d_gene: -; j_gene: TRBJ2-7; abundance: -; v_gene: TRBV7-2
CDR3nt: TGTGCCAGCAGTTTTGGGGGTGACACTGAAGCTTTCTTT; CDR3aa: CASSFGGDTEAFF; d_gene: -; j_gene: TRBJ1-1; abundance: many; v_gene: TRBV12-3/TRBV12-4
CDR3nt: TGTGCCAGCAGTGCCCAGGGAGGGGGCACTGAAGCTTTCTTT; CDR3aa: CASSAQGGGTEAFF; d_gene: -; j_gene: TRBJ1-1; abundance: few; v_gene: TRBV12-3/TRBV12-4
CDR3nt: TGTGCCAGCAGTTTTGAACAGAGGAGGGGAGCTTTCTTT; CDR3aa: CASSFEQRRGAFF; d_gene: -; j_gene: TRBJ1-1; abundance: -; v_gene: TRBV12-3/TRBV12-4
CDR3nt: TGTGCCAGCTCACCAAGCGGGGGGGCCTCCAATGAGCAGTTCTTC; CDR3aa: CASSPSGGASNEQFF; d_gene: TRBD2; j_gene: TRBJ2-1; abundance: -; v_gene: TRBV18
CDR3nt: TGCAGTGCTAGAGATCGGGGGGACCATCAGCCCCAGCATTTT; CDR3aa: CSARDRGDHQPQHF; d_gene: -; j_gene: TRBJ1-5; abundance: few; v_gene: TRBV20-1
CDR3nt: TGCGCCAGCGCCGGGACTATGGGCACTGAAGCTTTCTTT; CDR3aa: CASAGTMGTEAFF; d_gene: -; j_gene: TRBJ1-1; abundance: -; v_gene: TRBV5-1
CDR3nt: TGCGCCAGCAGCCTTAGGACGAATCAGCCCCAGCATTTT; CDR3aa: CASSLRTNQPQHF; d_gene: -; j_gene: TRBJ1-5; abundance: many; v_gene: TRBV4-3
CDR3nt: TGCAGTGCTAGAGATTTCCTAGCTTCCTACAATGAGCAGTTCTTC; CDR3aa: CSARDFLASYNEQFF; d_gene: -; j_gene: TRBJ2-1; abundance: many; v_gene: TRBV20-1
CDR3nt: TGCGCCAGCAGCCATCAAACTAGCGGGAGCGGAGATACGCAGTATTTT; CDR3aa: CASSHQTSGSGDTQYF; d_gene: TRBD2; j_gene: TRBJ2-3; abundance: -; v_gene: TRBV4-1
CDR3nt: TGCGCCAGCAGCCAAGATCGGAGGTACGAGCAGTACTTC; CDR3aa: CASSQDRRYEQYF; d_gene: -; j_gene: TRBJ2-7; abundance: -; v_gene: TRBV4-3
CDR3nt: TGCAGCGTTGAAGCTCGGGGGTGGTACACCGGGGAGCTGTTTTTT; CDR3aa: CSVEARGWYTGELFF; d_gene: -; j_gene: TRBJ2-2; abundance: -; v_gene: TRBV29-1
CDR3nt: TGCGCCAGCAGCTTGGACCGACCCGATGAGCAGTTCTTC; CDR3aa: CASSLDRPDEQFF; d_gene: -; j_gene: TRBJ2-1; abundance: few; v_gene: TRBV5-1
CDR3nt: TGCAGCGGCAGCGGGAACTACAATGAGCAGTTCTTC; CDR3aa: CSGSGNYNEQFF; d_gene: TRBD2; j_gene: TRBJ2-1; abundance: -; v_gene: TRBV29-1
CDR3nt: TGTGCCAGCGAAGGGACAGTCTCCTACGAGCAGTACTTC; CDR3aa: CASEGTVSYEQYF; d_gene: TRBD1; j_gene: TRBJ2-7; abundance: -; v_gene: TRBV7-2
CDR3nt: TGTGCCAGCAGCCCGATGGAGCCGGGCCTGCAGTTCTTC; CDR3aa: CASSPMEPGLQFF; d_gene: -; j_gene: TRBJ2-1; abundance: -; v_gene: TRBV6-1
CDR3nt: TGTGCCAGCAGCTTGGGAGGGATTCCCTACGAGCAGTACTTC; CDR3aa: CASSLGGIPYEQYF; d_gene: -; j_gene: TRBJ2-7; abundance: -; v_gene: TRBV5-5
CDR3nt: TGTGCCAGCAGTTTCGGCAGTCCGGGAGTCTACGAGCAGTACTTC; CDR3aa: CASSFGSPGVYEQYF; d_gene: -; j_gene: TRBJ2-7; abundance: many; v_gene: TRBV7-2
CDR3nt: TGTGCCAGCAGCACCCGACAGGGCGAAGAGACCCAGTACTTC; CDR3aa: CASSTRQGEETQYF; d_gene: TRBD1; j_gene: TRBJ2-5; abundance: many; v_gene: TRBV7-8
CDR3nt: TGCAGTGCTAGCTTCCAACAGGGTAATTCACCCCTCCACTTT; CDR3aa: CSASFQQGNSPLHF; d_gene: -; j_gene: TRBJ1-6; abundance: -; v_gene: TRBV20-1
CDR3nt: TGTGCCAGCAGCCTAACTAGCGGGAGGACTAGCACAGATACGCAGTATTTT; CDR3aa: CASSLTSGRTSTDTQYF; d_gene: TRBD2; j_gene: TRBJ2-3; abundance: -; v_gene: TRBV7-2
CDR3nt: TGCAGTACTATGACAGGGGTTGGCTATGGCTACACCTTC; CDR3aa: CSTMTGVGYGYTF; d_gene: TRBD1; j_gene: TRBJ1-2; abundance: -; v_gene: TRBV20-1
CDR3nt: TGCGCCAGCAGCTTGGGGGACAGGGATAATTCACCCCTCCACTTT; CDR3aa: CASSLGDRDNSPLHF; d_gene: TRBD1; j_gene: TRBJ1-6; abundance: many; v_gene: TRBV5-1
CDR3nt: TGTGCCAGCAGCCTCGGGGGAGGTTCCCACGAGCAGTACTTC; CDR3aa: CASSLGGGSHEQYF; d_gene: -; j_gene: TRBJ2-7; abundance: -; v_gene: TRBV7-9
CDR3nt: TGTGCCAGCAGCCTTCGGATAGCGGGAGGATTAGTAAGTGAGCAGTTCTTC; CDR3aa: CASSLRIAGGLVSEQFF; d_gene: TRBD2; j_gene: TRBJ2-1; abundance: few; v_gene: TRBV11-2
CDR3nt: TGTGCCAGCAGCTTTGGGTCATGGTGGGTGGAGTTGGTCTTT; CDR3aa: CASSFGSWWVELVF; d_gene: -; j_gene: TRBJ1-1; abundance: -; v_gene: TRBV7-8
CDR3nt: TGCAGTGCTACCGAGTCCCGGGAGCTCTTCACGGGTACGCAGTATTTT; CDR3aa: CSATESRELFTGTQYF; d_gene: -; j_gene: TRBJ2-3; abundance: many; v_gene: TRBV20-1
CDR3nt: TGCAGCGTTAGCGCAGCGGGAGGGCCAACAGATACGCAGTATTTT; CDR3aa: CSVSAAGGPTDTQYF; d_gene: TRBD2; j_gene: TRBJ2-3; abundance: many; v_gene: TRBV29-1
CDR3nt: TGTGCCAGCAGCCTTGGACTAGCGACGTACAATGAGCAGTTCTTC; CDR3aa: CASSLGLATYNEQFF; d_gene: TRBD2; j_gene: TRBJ2-1; abundance: many; v_gene: TRBV9
CDR3nt: TGCGCCAGCAGCTTGGCAGCGGGAGGGCCGGACGAGCAGTACTTC; CDR3aa: CASSLAAGGPDEQYF; d_gene: TRBD2; j_gene: TRBJ2-7; abundance: -; v_gene: TRBV5-1
CDR3nt: TGTGCCAGCAGTGGGACCGGGACGGATCTTTGGCCCCAGCATTTT; CDR3aa: CASSGTGTDLWPQHF; d_gene: -; j_gene: TRBJ1-5; abundance: few; v_gene: TRBV12-3/TRBV12-4
CDR3nt: TGTGCCAGCAGTTACTCGGGACTAGCGGGAGGGCCGATAAGGACCGGGGAGCTGTTTTTT; CDR3aa: CASSYSGLAGGPIRTGELFF; d_gene: TRBD2; j_gene: TRBJ2-2; abundance: few; v_gene: TRBV6-2/TRBV6-3
CDR3nt: TGTGCCAGCAGCGATAGCGGTGGCTCCTACGAGCAGTACTTC; CDR3aa: CASSDSGGSYEQYF; d_gene: -; j_gene: TRBJ2-7; abundance: -; v_gene: TRBV3-1
CDR3nt: TGTGCCAGCAGATATGGACAGAAGTACACTGAAGCTTTCTTT; CDR3aa: CASRYGQKYTEAFF; d_gene: -; j_gene: TRBJ1-1; abundance: few; v_gene: TRBV12-3/TRBV12-4
CDR3nt: TGTGCCTGGAGTGGGCGGGGAGAGCAGTTCTTC; CDR3aa: CAWSGRGEQFF; d_gene: -; j_gene: TRBJ2-1; abundance: few; v_gene: TRBV30